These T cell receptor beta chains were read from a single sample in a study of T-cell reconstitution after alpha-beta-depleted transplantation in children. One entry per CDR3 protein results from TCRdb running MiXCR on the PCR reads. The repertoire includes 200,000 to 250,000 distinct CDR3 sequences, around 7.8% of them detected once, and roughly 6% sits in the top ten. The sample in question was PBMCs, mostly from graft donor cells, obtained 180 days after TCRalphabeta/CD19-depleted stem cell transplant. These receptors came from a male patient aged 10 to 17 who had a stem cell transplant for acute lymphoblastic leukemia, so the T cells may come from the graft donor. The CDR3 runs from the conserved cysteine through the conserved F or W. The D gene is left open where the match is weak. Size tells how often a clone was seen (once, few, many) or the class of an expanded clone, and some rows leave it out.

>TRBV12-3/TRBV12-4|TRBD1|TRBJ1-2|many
TGTGCCAGCAGTTCCCGGACAGGGCCGGGAGGCTACACCTTC
CASSSRTGPGGYTF
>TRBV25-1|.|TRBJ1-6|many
TGTGCCAGCAAGGACACAAATTCACCCCTCCACTTT
CASKDTNSPLHF
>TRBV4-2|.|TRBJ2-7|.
TGTGCCATGGGACCCGGGGTCCTCTGGGAGCAGTACTTC
CAMGPGVLWEQYF
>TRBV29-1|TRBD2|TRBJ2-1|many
TGCAGCGTTGAAGTGTCCCGACTAGCGGGGTTGAGGAATGAGCAGTTCTTC
CSVEVSRLAGLRNEQFF
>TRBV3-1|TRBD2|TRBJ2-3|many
TGTGCCAGCAGCCACCCGGGACTAACAACAGATACGCAGTATTTT
CASSHPGLTTDTQYF
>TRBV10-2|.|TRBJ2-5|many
TGCGCCAGCAGTGATCATCTAAACAGCCAAGAGACCCAGTACTTC
CASSDHLNSQETQYF
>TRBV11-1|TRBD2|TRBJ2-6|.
TGTGCCAGCAGCTTAACCAGAGGCCTAGCGGTTGACTTTGGGGCCAACGTCCTGACTTTC
CASSLTRGLAVDFGANVLTF
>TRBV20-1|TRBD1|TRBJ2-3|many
TGCAGTGCGCGACAGGGAGTCACAGATACGCAGTATTTT
CSARQGVTDTQYF
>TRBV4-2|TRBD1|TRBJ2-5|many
TGTGCCAGCAGCCAGCCGAACAGGGGGGCTCAGGAGACCCAGTACTTC
CASSQPNRGAQETQYF
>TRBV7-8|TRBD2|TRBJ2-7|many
TGTGCCAGAATTAGCGGGAGCTTGCCCTCCCCCTACGAGCAGTACTTC
CARISGSLPSPYEQYF
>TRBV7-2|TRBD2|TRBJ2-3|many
TGTGCCAGCAGCTTAGGAAAGCTAGCGGGGGCAGATACGCAGTATTTT
CASSLGKLAGADTQYF
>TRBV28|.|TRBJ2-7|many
TGTGCCAGCAGCCGGGGGTCAGACGAGCAGTACTTC
CASSRGSDEQYF
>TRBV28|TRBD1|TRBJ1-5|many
TGTGCCAGCAGTCCTTACACAGGGGGAGGCAATCAGCCCCAGCATTTT
CASSPYTGGGNQPQHF